One T cell receptor (beta chain) is described in this entry. RNA transcripts were the source from which TCR beta CDR3 regions were amplified. HTBI-primed RT-PCR formed the first round, and a multiplex PCR formed the second. Each CDR3 protein is one row after TCRdb ran MiXCR on the multiplex PCR reads. The sample carries just over 400,000 distinct CDR3 sequences, roughly 20% recorded once. V lost 5 bases and J 5 bases, leaving 12 bases between the germline ends. The CDR3 has 12 residues. Germline assignment: CDR1 SQVTM and CDR2 ANQGSEA. The sample belongs to a study of Graves' ophthalmopathy and Graves' hyperthyroidism. Clinicians diagnosed using symptoms, serum thyroxine, TRAb, thyroid ultrasound and orbital computed tomography.

The sequenced material came from peripheral blood. This clonotype was sampled from a woman aged 18-29 years with stable Graves' hyperthyroidism. The chain has TRBV29-1 and TRBJ2-5, with D tentatively TRBD2 (5 bases). CDR3 sequence: CSVQAPGETQYF. For the CDR3, the DNA is TGCAGCGTTCAAGCCCCGGGGGAGACCCAGTACTTC.